The next 4 T cell receptor beta chains were all read from a single sample in a study of beta chain features in type 1 diabetes. The isolated RNA, all of it, was reverse transcribed, so expressed TCRB transcripts were what got sequenced. Sequencing was performed with immunoSEQ multiplex PCR; in TCRdb, only in-frame clones are kept and a portion is missing. The sample consists of around 450,000 clones, approximately 10% of them appearing once. Sequencing was performed on naive CD4+ T cells from blood. These receptors were taken from a young woman in good health.

The rearrangement uses TRBV9 and TRBJ2-2, with a weak D call TRBD2 (6 bases). The ends were cut back, 0 bases at V and 5 bases at J, with 20 bases in the middle. CDR1 and CDR2 (germline): SGDLS, YYNGEE. The CDR3 is 18 residues long. DNA of the CDR3: TGTGCCAGCAGCGTAGGGCCCGCCGCGGGACGTATAACCGGGGAGCTGTTTTTT. Its protein is CASSVGPAAGRITGELFF.

In this sample, this clone turned up a few times. The V call is TRBV15, the J call TRBJ2-1; D is perhaps TRBD1 or TRBD2 (5 bases each). V lost 4 bases, J lost 4 bases, and 14 bases lay in between. The CDR3 is made up of 15 amino acids. Looked up from germline, CDR1 is LNHNV and CDR2 is YYDKDF (reference sequence). CDR3 nucleotide sequence: TGTGCCACCAGCATGGGGGAACCGGATTACAATGAGCAGTTCTTC. Protein product: CATSMGEPDYNEQFF.

This chain connects TRBV7-3 to TRBJ2-1; D gene uncertain. The CDR3 loop spans 14 amino acids. Trimming left V 2 bases short and J 8 bases short, with 13 bases between. Germline V lookup: CDR1 SGHTA, CDR2 FQGTGA. The CDR3 spells CASSLSLTQDEQFF. CDR3 coding DNA: TGTGCCAGCAGCTTATCCCTGACGCAGGATGAGCAGTTCTTC. The complete variable domain, with remaining parts taken from reference TRBV7-3 and TRBJ2-1, reads GAGVSQTPSNKVTEKGKYVELRCDPISGHTALYWYRQSLGQGPEFLIYFQGTGAADDSGLPNDRFFAVRPEGSVSTLKIQRTERGDSAVYLCASSLSLTQDEQFFGPGTRLTVL.

The V gene is TRBV9, the J gene TRBJ2-1; tentatively, D is TRBD1 or TRBD2 (6 bases each). The CDR3 has 15 residues. CDR1 is SGDLS, CDR2 YYNGEE, per germline. Between the trimmed V and J ends, which lost 4 bases and 6 bases, there was a span of 17 bases. The CDR3 loop is CASSPGGGGINEQFF. CDR3 bases: TGTGCCAGCAGCCCAGGAGGGGGAGGAATCAATGAGCAGTTCTTC.